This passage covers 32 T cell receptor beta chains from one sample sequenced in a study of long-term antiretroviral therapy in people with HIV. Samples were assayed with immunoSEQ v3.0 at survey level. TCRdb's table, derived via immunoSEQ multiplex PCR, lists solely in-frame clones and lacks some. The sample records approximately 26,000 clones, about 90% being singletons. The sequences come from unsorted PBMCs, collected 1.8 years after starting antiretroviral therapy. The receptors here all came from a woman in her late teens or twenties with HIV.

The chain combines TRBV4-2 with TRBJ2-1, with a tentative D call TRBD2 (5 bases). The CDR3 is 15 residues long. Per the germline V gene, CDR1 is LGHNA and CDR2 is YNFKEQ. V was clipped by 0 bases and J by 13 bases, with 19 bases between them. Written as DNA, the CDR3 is TGTGCCAGCAGCCAAGATTCCCCCACTAGAGGTGGACAGTTCTTC. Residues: CASSQDSPTRGGQFF.

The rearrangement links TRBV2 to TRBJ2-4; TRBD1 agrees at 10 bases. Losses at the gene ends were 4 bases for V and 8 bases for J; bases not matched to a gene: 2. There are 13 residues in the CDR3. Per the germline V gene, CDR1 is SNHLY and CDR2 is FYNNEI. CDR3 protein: CASSGTGGDIQYF. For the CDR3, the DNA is TGTGCCAGCAGTGGGACAGGGGGGGACATTCAGTACTTC.

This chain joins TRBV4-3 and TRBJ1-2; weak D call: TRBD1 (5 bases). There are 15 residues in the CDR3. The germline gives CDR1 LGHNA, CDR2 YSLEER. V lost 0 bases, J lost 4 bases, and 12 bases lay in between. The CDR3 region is CASSQDSGLGYGYTF. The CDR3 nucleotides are TGCGCCAGCAGCCAAGATTCAGGGCTCGGCTATGGCTACACCTTC.

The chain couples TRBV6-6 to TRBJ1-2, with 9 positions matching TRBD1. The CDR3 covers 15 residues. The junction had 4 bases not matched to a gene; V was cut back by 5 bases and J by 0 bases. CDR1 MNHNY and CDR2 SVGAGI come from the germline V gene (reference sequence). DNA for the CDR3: TGTGCCAGCAGTCGGGACAGGGCAACTAACTATGGCTACACCTTC. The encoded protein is CASSRDRATNYGYTF.

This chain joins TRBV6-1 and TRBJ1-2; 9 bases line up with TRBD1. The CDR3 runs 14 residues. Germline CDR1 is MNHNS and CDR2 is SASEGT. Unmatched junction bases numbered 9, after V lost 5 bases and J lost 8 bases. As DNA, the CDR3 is TGTGCCAGCAGTCAAGGGGGACAGGGTGGCGGCTACACCTTC. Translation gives CASSQGGQGGGYTF.

In DNA, the CDR3 is TGTGCCAGCAGTGCCTCAGGGGCGAACGGCGAGACCCAGTACTTC. Translation: CASSASGANGETQYF. The chain uses TRBV27 and TRBJ2-5; possibly TRBD1 for D (6 bases). Germline values: CDR1 MNHEY, CDR2 SMNVEV (reference sequence). This CDR3 has 15 residues. V lost 5 bases and J 5 bases, leaving 18 bases between the germline ends.

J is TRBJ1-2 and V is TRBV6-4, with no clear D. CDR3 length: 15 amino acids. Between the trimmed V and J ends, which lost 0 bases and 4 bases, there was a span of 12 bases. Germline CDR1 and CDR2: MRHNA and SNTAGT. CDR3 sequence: CASSDSHIGGYGYTF. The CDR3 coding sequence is TGTGCCAGCAGTGACTCGCACATTGGTGGCTATGGCTACACCTTC.

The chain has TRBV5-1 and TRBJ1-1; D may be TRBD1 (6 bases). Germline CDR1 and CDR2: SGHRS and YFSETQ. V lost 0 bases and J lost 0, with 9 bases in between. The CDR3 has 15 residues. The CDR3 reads CASSLGTGMNTEAFF. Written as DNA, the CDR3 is TGCGCCAGCAGCTTGGGTACAGGGATGAACACTGAAGCTTTCTTT.

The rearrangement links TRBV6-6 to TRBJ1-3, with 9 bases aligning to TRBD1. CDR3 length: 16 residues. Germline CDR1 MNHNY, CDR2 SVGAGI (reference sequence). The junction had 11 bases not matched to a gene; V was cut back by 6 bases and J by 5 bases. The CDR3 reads CASSTTGTGRRNTIYF. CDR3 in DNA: TGTGCCAGCAGCACTACCGGGACAGGGAGGCGAAACACCATATATTTT.

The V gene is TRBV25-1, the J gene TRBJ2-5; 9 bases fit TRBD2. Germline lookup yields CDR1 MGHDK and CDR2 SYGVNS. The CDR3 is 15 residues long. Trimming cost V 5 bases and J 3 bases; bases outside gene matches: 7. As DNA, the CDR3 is TGTGCCAGCAGTAACCCGGGACTAGCAAAAGAGACCCAGTACTTC. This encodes CASSNPGLAKETQYF.

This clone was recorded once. CDR3 region: CASSLMGLAGGRGADTQYF. The CDR3 coding sequence is TGTGCCAGCAGCTTAATGGGACTAGCGGGAGGGAGAGGCGCAGATACGCAGTATTTT. The rearrangement joins TRBV7-3 to TRBJ2-3; 16 bases are a match to TRBD2. The germline CDR1 and CDR2 sequences are SGHTA and FQGTGA. The CDR3 spans 19 residues. The ends lost 1 base at V and 4 bases at J; junction bases unmatched: 8.

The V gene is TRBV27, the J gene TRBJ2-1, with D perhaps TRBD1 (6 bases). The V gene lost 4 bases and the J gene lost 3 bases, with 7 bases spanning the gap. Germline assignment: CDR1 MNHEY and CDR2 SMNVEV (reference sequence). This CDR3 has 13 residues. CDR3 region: CASSSDSYNEQFF. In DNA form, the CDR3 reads TGTGCCAGCAGTTCGGACAGCTACAATGAGCAGTTCTTC.

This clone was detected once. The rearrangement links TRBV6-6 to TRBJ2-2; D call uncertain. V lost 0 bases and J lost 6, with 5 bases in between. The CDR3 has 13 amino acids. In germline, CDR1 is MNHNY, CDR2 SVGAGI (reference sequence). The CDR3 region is CASSYSIAGELFF. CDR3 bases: TGTGCCAGCAGTTACTCGATCGCCGGGGAGCTGTTTTTT.

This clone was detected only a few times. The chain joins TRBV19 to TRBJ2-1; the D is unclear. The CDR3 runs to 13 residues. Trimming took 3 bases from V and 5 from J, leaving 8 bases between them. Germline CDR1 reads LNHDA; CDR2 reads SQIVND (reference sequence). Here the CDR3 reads CASSIAANNEQFF. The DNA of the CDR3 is TGTGCCAGTAGTATCGCAGCTAACAATGAGCAGTTCTTC.

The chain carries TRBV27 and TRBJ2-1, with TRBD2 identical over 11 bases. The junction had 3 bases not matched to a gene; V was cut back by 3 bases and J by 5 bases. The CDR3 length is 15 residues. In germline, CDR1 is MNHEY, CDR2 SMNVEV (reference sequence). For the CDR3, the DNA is TGTGCCAGCAGTTTTGCTAGCGGGAGGAACAATGAGCAGTTCTTC. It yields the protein CASSFASGRNNEQFF.

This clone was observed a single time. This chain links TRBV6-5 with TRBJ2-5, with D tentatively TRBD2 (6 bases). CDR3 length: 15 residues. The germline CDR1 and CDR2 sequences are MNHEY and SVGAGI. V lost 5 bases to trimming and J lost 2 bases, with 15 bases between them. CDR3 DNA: TGTGCCAGCAGTACCCAGGGACTTGCTCAAGAGACCCAGTACTTC. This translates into CASSTQGLAQETQYF.

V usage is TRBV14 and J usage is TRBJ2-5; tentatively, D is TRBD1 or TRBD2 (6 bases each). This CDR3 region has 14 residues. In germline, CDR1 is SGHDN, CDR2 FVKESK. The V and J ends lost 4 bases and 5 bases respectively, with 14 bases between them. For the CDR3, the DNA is TGTGCCAGCAGCCCCCGACGGGGGCAGGAGACCCAGTACTTC. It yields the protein CASSPRRGQETQYF.

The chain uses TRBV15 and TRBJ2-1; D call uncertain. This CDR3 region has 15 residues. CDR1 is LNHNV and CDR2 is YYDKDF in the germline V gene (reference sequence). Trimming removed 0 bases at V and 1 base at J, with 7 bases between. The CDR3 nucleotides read TGTGCCACCAGCAGAGACGCGGTTTCCTACAATGAGCAGTTCTTC. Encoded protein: CATSRDAVSYNEQFF. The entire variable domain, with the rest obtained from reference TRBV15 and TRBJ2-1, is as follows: DAMVIQNPRYQVTQFGKPVTLSCSQTLNHNVMYWYQQKSSQAPKLLFHYYDKDFNNEADTPDNFQSRRPNTSFCFLDIRSPGLGDTAMYLCATSRDAVSYNEQFFGPGTRLTVL.

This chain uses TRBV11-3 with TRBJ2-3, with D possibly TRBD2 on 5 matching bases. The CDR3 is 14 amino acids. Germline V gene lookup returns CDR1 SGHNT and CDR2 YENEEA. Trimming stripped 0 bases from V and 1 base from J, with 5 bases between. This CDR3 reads CASSLEAGTDTQYF. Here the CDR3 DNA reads TGTGCCAGCAGCTTAGAAGCGGGCACAGATACGCAGTATTTT.

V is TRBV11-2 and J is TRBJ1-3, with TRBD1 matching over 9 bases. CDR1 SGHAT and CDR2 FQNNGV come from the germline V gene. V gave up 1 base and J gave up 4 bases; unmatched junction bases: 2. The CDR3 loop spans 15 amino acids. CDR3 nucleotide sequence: TGTGCCAGCAGCTTAGGGACAGGGGCGGGAAACACCATATATTTT. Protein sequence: CASSLGTGAGNTIYF.

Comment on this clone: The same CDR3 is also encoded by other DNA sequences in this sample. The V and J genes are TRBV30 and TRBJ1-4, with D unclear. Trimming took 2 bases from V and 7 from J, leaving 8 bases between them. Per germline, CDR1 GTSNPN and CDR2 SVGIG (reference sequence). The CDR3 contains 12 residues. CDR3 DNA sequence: TGTGCCTGGAGTTGGAACGTTGAAAAACTGTTTTTT. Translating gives CAWSWNVEKLFF.

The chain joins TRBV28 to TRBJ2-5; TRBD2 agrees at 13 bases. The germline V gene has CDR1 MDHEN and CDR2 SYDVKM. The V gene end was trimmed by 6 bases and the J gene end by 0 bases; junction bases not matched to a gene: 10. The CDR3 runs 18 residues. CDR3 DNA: TGTGCCAGCAGCCTAACTAGCGGGAGGGGTGGGTACCAAGAGACCCAGTACTTC. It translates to CASSLTSGRGGYQETQYF.

The chain's CDR3 is CASSQGLAPTQYF. The CDR3 coding sequence is TGCGCCAGCAGCCAGGGACTAGCACCGACCCAGTACTTC. The genes are TRBV4-3 and TRBJ2-5, with 9 positions matching TRBD2. This CDR3 region has 13 residues. Germline CDR1 is LGHNA and CDR2 is YSLEER. With V trimmed by 3 bases and J by 7 bases, 3 bases remained unmatched.

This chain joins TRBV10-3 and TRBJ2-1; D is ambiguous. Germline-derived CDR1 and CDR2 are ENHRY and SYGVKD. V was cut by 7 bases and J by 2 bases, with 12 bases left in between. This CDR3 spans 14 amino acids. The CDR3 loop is CAITRDFPYNEQFF. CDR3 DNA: TGTGCCATCACCAGAGATTTCCCCTACAATGAGCAGTTCTTC.

The CDR3 sequence: CASSEEAGGNNEQFF. The CDR3 coding sequence is TGTGCCAGCAGTGAGGAAGCGGGAGGAAACAATGAGCAGTTCTTC. This chain joins TRBV6-4 and TRBJ2-1; 9 bases fit TRBD2. The length of the CDR3 is 15 residues. V trimming: 3 bases; J trimming: 5 bases; junction bases outside the gene matches: 5. Germline V gene lookup returns CDR1 MRHNA and CDR2 SNTAGT.

Here the CDR3 reads CASTSGGPYEQYF. The CDR3 DNA is TGTGCCAGCACTAGCGGGGGACCCTACGAGCAGTACTTC. The rearrangement joins TRBV19 to TRBJ2-7, with TRBD2 identical over 11 bases. V gave up 9 bases and J gave up 2 bases; unmatched junction bases: 3. Germline CDR1 reads LNHDA; CDR2 reads SQIVND (reference sequence). The CDR3 extends over 13 amino acids.

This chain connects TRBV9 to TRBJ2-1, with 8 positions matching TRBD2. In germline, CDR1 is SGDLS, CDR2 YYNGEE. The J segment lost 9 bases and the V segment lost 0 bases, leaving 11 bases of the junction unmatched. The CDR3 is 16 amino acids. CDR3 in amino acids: CASSVVVGDSGIEQFF. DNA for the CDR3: TGTGCCAGCAGCGTAGTCGTTGGTGATAGCGGGATTGAGCAGTTCTTC.

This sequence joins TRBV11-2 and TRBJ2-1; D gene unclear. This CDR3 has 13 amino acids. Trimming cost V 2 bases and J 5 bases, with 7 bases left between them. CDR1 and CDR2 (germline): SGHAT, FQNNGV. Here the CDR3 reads CASSLSLNNEQFF. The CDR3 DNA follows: TGTGCCAGCAGCTTATCTCTTAACAATGAGCAGTTCTTC.

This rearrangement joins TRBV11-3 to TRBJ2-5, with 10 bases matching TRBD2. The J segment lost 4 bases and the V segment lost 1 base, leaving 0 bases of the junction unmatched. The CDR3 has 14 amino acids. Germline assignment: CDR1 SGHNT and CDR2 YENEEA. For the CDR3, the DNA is TGTGCCAGCAGCTTAGGGACTAGCGGAGAGACCCAGTACTTC. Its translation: CASSLGTSGETQYF. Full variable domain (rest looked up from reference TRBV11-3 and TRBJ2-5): EAGVVQSPRYKIIEKKQPVAFWCNPISGHNTLYWYLQNLGQGPELLIRYENEEAVDDSQLPKDRFSAERLKGVDSTLKIQPAELGDSAVYLCASSLGTSGETQYFGPGTRLLVL.

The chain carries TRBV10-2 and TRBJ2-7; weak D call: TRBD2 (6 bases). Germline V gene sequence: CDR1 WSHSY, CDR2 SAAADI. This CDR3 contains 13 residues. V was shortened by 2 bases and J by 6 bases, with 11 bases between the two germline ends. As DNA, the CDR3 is TGCGCCAGCAGTGAGGTCCTAGCGAGCGAGCAGTACTTC. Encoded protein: CASSEVLASEQYF.

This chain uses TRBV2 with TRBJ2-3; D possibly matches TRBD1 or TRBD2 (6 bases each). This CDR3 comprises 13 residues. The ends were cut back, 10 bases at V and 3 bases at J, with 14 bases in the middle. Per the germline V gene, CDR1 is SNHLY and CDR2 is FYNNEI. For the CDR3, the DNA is TGTGCCATCCCGCAGGGGAGGACAGATACGCAGTATTTT. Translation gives CAIPQGRTDTQYF.

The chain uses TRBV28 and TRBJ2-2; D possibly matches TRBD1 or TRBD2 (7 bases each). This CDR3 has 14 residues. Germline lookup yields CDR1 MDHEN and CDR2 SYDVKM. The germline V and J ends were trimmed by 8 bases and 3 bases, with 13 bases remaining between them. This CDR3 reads CASRQGGDTGELFF. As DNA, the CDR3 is TGTGCCAGCCGCCAGGGGGGGGACACCGGGGAGCTGTTTTTT.